The present TCR beta chain was sequenced within a study of blood T cell repertoires in COVID-19. Everyone who took part was roughly 18 to 89 years old, and they came from about two dozen US areas. Participant reports of clinical history set cohort assignment. This table comes from immunoSEQ multiplex PCR, and its TCRdb copy is limited to in-frame clones, with some not included. The sample records approximately 250,000 clones, approximately 90% being singletons. Specimen: PBMCs or T cells enriched from blood (not recorded which). The sequence came from a woman aged 40 to 50 with acute COVID-19.

This chain's CDR3 is CASSTAGTLTEAFF. CDR3 DNA sequence: TGTGCCAGCAGTACAGCAGGGACTCTCACTGAAGCTTTCTTT. The rearrangement uses TRBV6-5 and TRBJ1-1, with a weak D call TRBD1 (5 bases). This CDR3 region has 14 residues. Germline-derived CDR1 and CDR2 are MNHEY and SVGAGI. Trimming cost V 5 bases and J 4 bases, with 14 bases left between them.